The 2 T cell receptor beta chains in this list originate from one sample, sequenced in a study of blood T cell repertoires in COVID-19. Sequencing was performed with immunoSEQ multiplex PCR; in TCRdb, only in-frame clones are kept and a portion is missing. Of some 240,000 clones in the sample, 85% were seen once. Specimen: peripheral blood. All receptors come from a woman aged 70-85 years with COVID-19, enrolled during active disease.

In its sample, this clone was seen once. The chain is built from TRBV24-1 and TRBJ2-1, with 8 bases matching TRBD2. CDR1 and CDR2 from the germline V gene are KGHDR and SFDVKD. CDR3 length: 16 residues. Germline trimming cut 5 bases from V and 10 bases from J; bases unmatched to any gene: 15. This CDR3 reads CATSVPQRGTRVEQFF. As DNA, the CDR3 is TGTGCCACCAGTGTGCCCCAGCGGGGGACCCGGGTGGAGCAGTTCTTC.

CDR3 bases: TGTGCCAGTAGTATGGGGACAGGGGGCACCGGGGAGCTGTTTTTT. Translating it yields CASSMGTGGTGELFF. The genes are TRBV19 and TRBJ2-2, with TRBD1 matching 11 bases. This CDR3 is 15 amino acids long. Per germline, CDR1 LNHDA and CDR2 SQIVND (reference sequence). V shed 3 bases and J 4 bases; nucleotides not matched to a gene: 1.